This entry concerns a single T cell receptor beta chain. With a much larger clone just one base away, this may be a read error. Under the authors' procedure: Amplification of reference gene primers provided the estimated nucleated cell counts. The assay was immunoSEQ multiplex PCR, and TCRdb's table has in-frame clones only and misses some. V and J calls and clone size are as listed in that table; D and trimming were resolved from the DNA. The sample contains 300,000 to 400,000 clones, about 90% of which appear only once. These data originate in a study of blood T cell repertoires in COVID-19. Study details: PBMCs, B-cell-depleted T cells, or T cells were the source of the cDNA or gDNA that made up the material.

The CDR3 is 13 residues long. The V and J ends lost 4 bases and 7 bases respectively, with 8 bases between them. Per germline, CDR1 KGHSH and CDR2 LQKENI. The clonotype comes from a woman younger than 35 who had recovered from COVID-19. The material sequenced was peripheral blood. The J gene is TRBJ1-6, the V gene TRBV18, with TRBD1 as a possible D gene (6 bases). The CDR3 DNA reads as TGTGCCAGCTCACAAGACAGGAATTCACCCCTCCACTTT. It yields the protein CASSQDRNSPLHF.